This T cell receptor (beta chain) originates from a study of cytomegalovirus exposure and HLA in healthy donors. Findings of the study overall: Accounts indicate the classifier identified cytomegalovirus status with strong specificity and sensitivity. Through in vitro validation, a few CMV-associated chains were shown to be specific for CMV antigens. First-cohort TCR clusters tended to co-occur in the approximately 110 validation repertoires, a later analysis found.

For this clone: Its antigen is not known.

These donors were members of the roughly 110-subject validation cohort, a group separate from the roughly 670-subject first cohort. CDR1 is SEHNR, CDR2 FQNEAQ, per germline (reference sequence). The length of the CDR3 is 15 residues. Trimming took 5 bases from V and 4 from J; bases not matched to a gene: 8. TCRdb keeps only in-frame clones here, not all; method: immunoSEQ multiplex PCR. Of over 85,000 clones in the sample, around 96% were seen once. The rearrangement links TRBV7-9 to TRBJ2-5, with TRBD1 matching over 9 bases. This receptor was obtained from a woman aged 18-30 years in good health and CMV-seronegative. Sequencing input: PBMCs. CDR3 amino acids: CASSPGQGLGETQYF. DNA of the CDR3: TGTGCCAGCAGCCCGGGACAGGGATTGGGAGAGACCCAGTACTTC.